Shown below are 14 T cell receptor beta chains from a single sample sequenced in a study of CD8 T cells in ankylosing spondylitis (dated 2017 in TCRdb). What these receptors recognize is not known. The research as a whole found: A TCR beta motif made up of under ten highly homologous amino acid variants appeared to be characteristic of blood from ankylosing spondylitis patients.

The library was obtained by 5' RACE. The data were produced on an Illumina HiSeq 2500. TCRdb ran its own pipeline on the public reads, namely fastp trimming at Q25 and MiXCR clone calling, and kept in-frame beta chains. Every entry covers one CDR3 protein and lists the most common genes and DNA from its rows. This sample holds 450,000 or so distinct CDR3 sequences; roughly 26% were observed only once. The top ten constitute approximately 1% of the sample. The sample consisted of blood, either unsorted or a sorted T cell fraction (not recorded which). The receptor source for this set is a male donor with ankylosing spondylitis.

A few counts support this clonotype. The chain carries TRBV20-1 and TRBJ2-2; 7 nucleotides agree with TRBD1. Germline CDR1 is DFQATT and CDR2 is SNEGSKA (reference sequence). The CDR3 sequence is 16 residues long. The ends lost 4 bases at V and 4 bases at J; junction bases unmatched: 12. The CDR3 DNA reads as TGCAGTGCTAACCCTAGGGGGACAGCTCTCACCGGGGAGCTGTTTTTT. This sequence encodes CSANPRGTALTGELFF.

The chain uses TRBV7-2 and TRBJ1-6, with no clear D. Germline V gene sequence: CDR1 SGHTA, CDR2 FQGNSA. This CDR3 spans 13 amino acids. V lost 5 bases and J lost 7, with 9 bases in between. CDR3 in amino acids: CASSILENSPLHF. The DNA for the CDR3 is TGTGCCAGCAGCATACTAGAGAATTCACCCCTCCACTTT.

This clonotype has more than one count but fewer than ten. The chain has TRBV20-1 and TRBJ2-1, with TRBD2 matching 14 bases. Trimming at V came to 5 bases and at J to 7 bases, leaving 4 bases not matched to a gene. Germline V lookup: CDR1 DFQATT, CDR2 SNEGSKA (reference sequence). The CDR3 consists of 14 residues. CDR3 residues: CSAPGTSGSNEQFF. CDR3 in DNA: TGCAGTGCTCCCGGGACTAGCGGGAGTAATGAGCAGTTCTTC.

The chain has TRBV29-1 and TRBJ2-1, with TRBD2 matching over 8 bases. After removal of 4 bases from V and 5 bases from J, the junction contained 4 bases not matched to a gene. Germline assignment: CDR1 SQVTM and CDR2 ANQGSEA. This CDR3 is 13 amino acids long. The CDR3 sequence is CSVGREGDNEQFF. CDR3 sequence (DNA): TGCAGCGTTGGACGGGAGGGAGACAATGAGCAGTTCTTC.

This chain joins TRBV14 and TRBJ2-7; D might be TRBD2 (6 bases). The ends were cut back, 4 bases at V and 0 bases at J, with 13 bases in the middle. CDR1 is SGHDN, CDR2 FVKESK, per germline. CDR3 length: 15 residues. The CDR3 loop is CASSRGTDPSYEQYF. In DNA, the CDR3 is TGTGCCAGCAGCCGCGGGACTGATCCCTCCTACGAGCAGTACTTC.

This clonotype appeared a few times. The chain combines TRBV30 with TRBJ2-7, with a tentative D call TRBD2 (7 bases). Germline loops: CDR1 GTSNPN, CDR2 SVGIG (reference sequence). Trimming pared 6 bases from V and 2 bases from J, leaving 17 bases between. This CDR3 region has 14 residues. CDR3 DNA sequence: TGTGCCTGTCAAGGGGGAGGGAATACCTACGAGCAGTACTTC. It encodes CACQGGGNTYEQYF.

This clonotype occurred a few times. V is TRBV6-1 and J is TRBJ2-5; 8 bases align to TRBD2. V lost 5 bases and J lost 5; bases outside the gene matches: 19. This CDR3 spans 18 amino acids. The germline CDR1 and CDR2 sequences are MNHNS and SASEGT. The CDR3 protein is CASSPGRLAGWMGETQYF. CDR3 bases: TGTGCCAGCAGTCCCGGTCGGCTAGCGGGTTGGATGGGGGAGACCCAGTACTTC.

At least ten counts were recorded for this clonotype. The V call is TRBV9, the J call TRBJ2-1; 14 bases line up with TRBD2. CDR3 length equals 16 residues. Germline CDR1 and CDR2: SGDLS and YYNGEE. J was trimmed by 6 bases and V by 3 bases; bases with no gene match: 5. The CDR3 reads CASSARGLAGGNEQFF. CDR3 nucleotides: TGTGCCAGCAGCGCGCGAGGACTAGCGGGAGGCAATGAGCAGTTCTTC.

V and J are TRBV2 and TRBJ2-1; a weak D match, TRBD2 (5 bases). The ends were cut back, 6 bases at V and 10 bases at J, with 13 bases in the middle. Germline CDR1 is SNHLY and CDR2 is FYNNEI. The CDR3 covers 12 residues. The DNA of the CDR3 is TGTGCCAGCAGCGAGATCACGGGGGAGCAGTTCTTC. The encoded protein is CASSEITGEQFF.

This chain uses TRBV12-3 or TRBV12-4 with TRBJ1-2; tentatively, D is TRBD1 (6 bases). CDR3 length: 14 amino acids. Trimming cost V 6 bases and J 0 bases, with 11 bases left between them. The chain's CDR3 is CASRPGQSNYGYTF. CDR3 bases: TGTGCCAGCAGGCCAGGACAGTCTAACTATGGCTACACCTTC.

This chain joins TRBV14 and TRBJ1-4; D possibly corresponds to TRBD1 (5 bases). From germline, CDR1 is SGHDN and CDR2 FVKESK. CDR3 length: 13 amino acids. V was cut by 5 bases and J by 6 bases, with 10 bases left in between. Here the CDR3 reads CASSSGLYEKLFF. The CDR3 coding sequence is TGTGCCAGCAGCTCAGGGTTATATGAAAAACTGTTTTTT.

V usage is TRBV4-1 and J usage is TRBJ1-2; D unclear. Trimming pared 1 base from V and 3 bases from J, leaving 9 bases between. Looked up from germline, CDR1 is MGHRA and CDR2 is YSYEKL. The CDR3 has 14 amino acids. The CDR3 region is CASSQVDADYGYTF. CDR3 bases: TGCGCCAGCAGCCAAGTTGATGCGGACTATGGCTACACCTTC.

The V and J genes are TRBV7-2 and TRBJ2-5; D is tentatively TRBD1 or TRBD2 (5 bases each). The CDR3 totals 14 residues. V gave up 4 bases and J gave up 6 bases, with 15 bases separating them. The germline gives CDR1 SGHTA, CDR2 FQGNSA. CDR3 bases: TGTGCCAGCAGCTCCCGGGGCCCGCCAAAGACCCAGTACTTC. Its protein is CASSSRGPPKTQYF. Full variable domain (outside the CDR3, taken from reference TRBV7-2 and TRBJ2-5): GAGVSQSPSNKVTEKGKDVELRCDPISGHTALYWYRQSLGQGLEFLIYFQGNSAPDKSGLPSDRFSAERTGGSVSTLTIQRTQQEDSAVYLCASSSRGPPKTQYFGPGTRLLVL.

The rearrangement uses TRBV10-3 and TRBJ1-1, with D maybe TRBD1 (5 bases). This CDR3 has 14 residues. V lost 4 bases and J lost 5, with 14 bases in between. Germline CDR1 reads ENHRY; CDR2 reads SYGVKD. The CDR3 region has the DNA TGTGCCATCAGTGCCCTCCAGGGTCAGACTGAAGCTTTCTTT. This sequence encodes CAISALQGQTEAFF.